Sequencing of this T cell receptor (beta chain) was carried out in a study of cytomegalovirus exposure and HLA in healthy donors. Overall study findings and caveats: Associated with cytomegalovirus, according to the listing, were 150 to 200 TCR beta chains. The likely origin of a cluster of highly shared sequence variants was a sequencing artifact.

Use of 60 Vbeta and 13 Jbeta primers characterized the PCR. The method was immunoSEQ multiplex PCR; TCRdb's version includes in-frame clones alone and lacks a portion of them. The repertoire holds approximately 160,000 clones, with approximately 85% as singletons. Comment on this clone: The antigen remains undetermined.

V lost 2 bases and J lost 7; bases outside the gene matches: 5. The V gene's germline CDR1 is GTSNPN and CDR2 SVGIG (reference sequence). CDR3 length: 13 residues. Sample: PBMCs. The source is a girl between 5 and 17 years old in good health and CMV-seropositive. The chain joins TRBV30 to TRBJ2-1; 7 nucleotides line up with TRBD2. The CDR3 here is CAWSWEGPNEQFF. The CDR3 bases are TGTGCCTGGAGTTGGGAGGGTCCGAATGAGCAGTTCTTC.